This entry is about one T cell receptor (beta chain). The record originates from a study of Ad26.COV2.S vaccination and SARS-CoV-2 variants. Study details: The donor participated in the COV1001 trial, in its Ad26.COV2.S arm.

This CDR3 is built from 16 residues. Germline values: CDR1 LGHDT, CDR2 YNNKEL (reference sequence). V lost 4 bases and J 2 bases, leaving 17 bases between the germline ends. Data came from immunoSEQ multiplex PCR; TCRdb stores just in-frame clones and leaves some out. Of some 240,000 clones in the sample, around nine tenths were seen once. Noted treatment: over 15 received Ad26.COV2.S at low or high dose, single or two shots; about 5 received placebo; per-sample allocation not given. Day 63 following the first vaccine or placebo injection was when the samples were taken. Sequenced material: peripheral blood, taken in a trial of Ad26.COV2.S vaccine versus placebo. The origin of this receptor is a person aged 18-65 years who received the Ad26.COV2.S COVID-19 vaccine or a placebo. The chain is built from TRBV3-1 (or the pseudogene TRBV3-2) and TRBJ1-1; TRBD1 might be the D (5 bases). Here the CDR3 reads CASSRGHSGGNTEAFF. DNA for the CDR3: TGTGCCAGCAGCCGAGGCCATTCGGGGGGAAACACTGAAGCTTTCTTT.